This T cell receptor beta chain came from a study of blood T cells in healthy people across ages. General observations from the study: The authors considered diversity estimates from one million T cells to be underestimates. Long-lived and aged donors differed, with more naive CD4+ cells and higher diversity in the long-lived. TCR beta diversity was tightly associated with the proportion of naive T cells.

The use of a sample-barcoded 5' primer and a J-beta primer mix characterized a second PCR of 7 to 11 cycles. TCRdb itself ran the 5' RACE reads through MiXCR, one entry per CDR3 protein. The table lists roughly 790,000 distinct CDR3 sequences, about 40% of them singletons. Each donor gave approximately 9.5 milliliters of peripheral blood. This clonotype was observed a handful of times. Antigen unknown. CDR1 is SGHTA and CDR2 is FQGNSA in the germline V gene. V was pared by 5 bases and J by 2 bases, with 4 bases of the junction left unmatched. This CDR3 has 15 residues. The clonotype originates from a woman aged 60-75 years in good health. The chain combines TRBV7-2 with TRBJ1-5; TRBD1 matches at 9 bases. Material: blood. CDR3 coding DNA: TGTGCCAGCAGCATATGGACAGGGGGCAATCAGCCCCAGCATTTT. Its protein is CASSIWTGGNQPQHF. The full variable domain, in which reference TRBV7-2 and TRBJ1-5 provide the parts outside the CDR3, is GAGVSQSPSNKVTEKGKDVELRCDPISGHTALYWYRQSLGQGLEFLIYFQGNSAPDKSGLPSDRFSAERTGGSVSTLTIQRTQQEDSAVYLCASSIWTGGNQPQHFGDGTRLSIL.